This record looks at one TCR beta chain sequence and its context. Its antigen is unidentified. UMI-labeled 5' RACE yielded the TCR beta libraries. TCRdb re-called the 5' RACE reads, yielding one record per CDR3 amino acid sequence without DNA. Its table lists 3,000 to 4,500 distinct CDR3 sequences. Germline V gene data show CDR1 as DFQATT and CDR2 as SNEGSKA (reference sequence). The CDR3 has 14 residues. These data originate in a study of human CD8 memory T cell subsets. The study's findings and limits: There were indications from Chao1 estimates that stem-like memory T cells were more diverse than precursor exhausted T cells.

Negative magnetic separation was used for the enrichment of total CD8+ T cells. The material sequenced was CD8+ effector memory T cells (TEM) sorted from PBMCs. Subset: effector memory CD8 T cells, CCR7- CD45RO+ CD95+. The chain links TRBV20-1 to TRBJ2-7; the D call of TRBD2 rests on TCRdb alone, since no DNA is present to check it. This receptor was identified in a human donor in good health. CDR3 region: CSARPRLALAEQYF.